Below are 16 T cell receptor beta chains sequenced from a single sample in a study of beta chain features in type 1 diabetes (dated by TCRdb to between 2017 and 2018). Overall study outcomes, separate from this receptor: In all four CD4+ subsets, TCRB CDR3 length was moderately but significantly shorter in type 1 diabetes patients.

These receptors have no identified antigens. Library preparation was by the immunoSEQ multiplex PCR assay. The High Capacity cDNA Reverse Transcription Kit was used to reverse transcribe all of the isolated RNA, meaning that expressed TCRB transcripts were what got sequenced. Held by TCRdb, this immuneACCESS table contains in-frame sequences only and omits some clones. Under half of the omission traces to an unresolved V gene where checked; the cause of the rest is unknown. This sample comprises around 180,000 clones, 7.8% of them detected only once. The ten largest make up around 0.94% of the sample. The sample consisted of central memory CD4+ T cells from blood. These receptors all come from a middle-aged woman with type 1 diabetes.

CDR3 sequence (DNA): TGTGCCTGGGTTAGAGGCACAGATACGCAGTATTTT. Translation: CAWVRGTDTQYF. The chain joins TRBV30 to TRBJ2-3; D unresolved. This CDR3 spans 12 amino acids. V was clipped by 5 bases and J by 1 base, with 7 bases between them. Germline V lookup: CDR1 GTSNPN, CDR2 SVGIG (reference sequence).

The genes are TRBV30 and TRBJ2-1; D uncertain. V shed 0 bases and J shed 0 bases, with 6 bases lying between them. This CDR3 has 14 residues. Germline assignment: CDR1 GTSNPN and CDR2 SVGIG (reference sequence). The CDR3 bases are TGTGCCTGGAGTGTAGAGAGCTCCTACAATGAGCAGTTCTTC. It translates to CAWSVESSYNEQFF.

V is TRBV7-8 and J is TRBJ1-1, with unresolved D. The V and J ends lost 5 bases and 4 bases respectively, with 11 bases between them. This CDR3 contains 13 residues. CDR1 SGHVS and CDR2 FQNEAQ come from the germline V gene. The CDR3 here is CASSRGMGTEAFF. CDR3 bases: TGTGCCAGCAGCCGGGGTATGGGCACTGAAGCTTTCTTT.

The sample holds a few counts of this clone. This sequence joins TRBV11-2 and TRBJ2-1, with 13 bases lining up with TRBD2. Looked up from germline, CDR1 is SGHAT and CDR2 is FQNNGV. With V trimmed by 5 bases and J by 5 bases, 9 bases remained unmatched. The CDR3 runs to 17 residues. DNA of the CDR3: TGTGCCAGCAGCGCCAGACTAGCGGGGGGACTTAACAATGAGCAGTTCTTC. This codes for CASSARLAGGLNNEQFF.

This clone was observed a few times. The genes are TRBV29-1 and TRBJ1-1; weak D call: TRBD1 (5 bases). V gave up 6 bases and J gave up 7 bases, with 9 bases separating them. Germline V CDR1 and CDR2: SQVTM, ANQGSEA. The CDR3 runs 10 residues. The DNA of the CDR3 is TGCAGCGTCCGACAGAATGAAGCTTTCTTT. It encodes CSVRQNEAFF.

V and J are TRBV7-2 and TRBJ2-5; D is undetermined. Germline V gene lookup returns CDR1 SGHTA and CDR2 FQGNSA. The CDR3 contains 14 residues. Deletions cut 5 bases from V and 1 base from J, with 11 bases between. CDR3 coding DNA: TGTGCCAGCAGCCCCCGAGCGTCCCAAGAGACCCAGTACTTC. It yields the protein CASSPRASQETQYF.

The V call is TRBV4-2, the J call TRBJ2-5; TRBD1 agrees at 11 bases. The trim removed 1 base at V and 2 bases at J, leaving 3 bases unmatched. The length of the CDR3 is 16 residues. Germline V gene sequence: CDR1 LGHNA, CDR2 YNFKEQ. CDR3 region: CASSQGTGGGQETQYF. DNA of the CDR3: TGTGCCAGCAGCCAAGGGACAGGGGGCGGACAAGAGACCCAGTACTTC.

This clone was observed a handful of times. CDR3 sequence: CASSLEALFTGEQYF. The CDR3 nucleotides are TGTGCCAGCAGCCTAGAGGCCTTATTCACAGGGGAGCAGTACTTC. The genes are TRBV7-2 and TRBJ2-7; D is perhaps TRBD1 (6 bases). The germline V gene has CDR1 SGHTA and CDR2 FQGNSA. V gave up 5 bases and J gave up 7 bases, with 21 bases separating them. The CDR3 totals 15 residues.

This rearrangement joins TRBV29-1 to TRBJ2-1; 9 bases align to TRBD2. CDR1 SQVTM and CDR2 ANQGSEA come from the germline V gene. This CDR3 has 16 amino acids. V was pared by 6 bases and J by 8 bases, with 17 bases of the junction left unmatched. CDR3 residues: CSVDSSSGTRSDEQFF. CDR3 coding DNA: TGCAGCGTGGACTCTTCTAGCGGGACCCGGAGCGATGAGCAGTTCTTC.

CDR3 coding DNA: TGTGCCAGCAATCGGGAGAAGGGGTCCTACGAGCAGTACTTC. As protein: CASNREKGSYEQYF. The chain has TRBV27 and TRBJ2-7; a weak D match, TRBD2 (6 bases). Trimming shortened V by 7 bases and J by 1 base, and 14 bases separated the two germline ends. This CDR3 is built from 14 residues. Looked up from germline, CDR1 is MNHEY and CDR2 is SMNVEV (reference sequence).

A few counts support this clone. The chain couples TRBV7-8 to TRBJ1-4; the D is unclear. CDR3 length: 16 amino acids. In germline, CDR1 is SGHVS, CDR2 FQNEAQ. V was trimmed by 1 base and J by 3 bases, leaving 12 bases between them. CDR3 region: CASSLGSSRPNEKLFF. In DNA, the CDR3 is TGTGCCAGCAGCTTAGGTAGCTCCCGTCCTAATGAAAAACTGTTTTTT.

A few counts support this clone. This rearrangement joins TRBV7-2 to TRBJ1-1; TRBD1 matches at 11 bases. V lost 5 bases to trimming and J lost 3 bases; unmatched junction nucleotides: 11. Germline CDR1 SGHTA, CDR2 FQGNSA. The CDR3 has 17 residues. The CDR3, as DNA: TGTGCCAGCAGCAGATGGGACAGGGGGTTGAGGGACACTGAAGCTTTCTTT. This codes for CASSRWDRGLRDTEAFF.

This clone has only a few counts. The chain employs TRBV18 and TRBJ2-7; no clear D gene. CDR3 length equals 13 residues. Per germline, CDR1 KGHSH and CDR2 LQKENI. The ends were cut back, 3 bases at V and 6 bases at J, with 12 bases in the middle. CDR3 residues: CASSPTPLGEQYF. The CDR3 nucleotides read TGTGCCAGCTCACCGACACCTTTGGGCGAGCAGTACTTC.

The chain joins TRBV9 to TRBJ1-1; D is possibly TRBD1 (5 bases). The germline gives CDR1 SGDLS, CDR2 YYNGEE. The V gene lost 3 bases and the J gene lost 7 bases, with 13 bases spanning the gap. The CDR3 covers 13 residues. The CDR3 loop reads CASSARVGSEAFF. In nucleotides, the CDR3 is TGTGCCAGCAGCGCCAGGGTAGGCAGTGAAGCTTTCTTT.

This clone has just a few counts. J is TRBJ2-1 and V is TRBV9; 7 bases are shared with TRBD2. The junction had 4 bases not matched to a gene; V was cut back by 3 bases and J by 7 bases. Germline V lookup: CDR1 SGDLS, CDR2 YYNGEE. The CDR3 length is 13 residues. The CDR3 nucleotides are TGTGCCAGCAGCGGTCGGACTAGAAATGAGCAGTTCTTC. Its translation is CASSGRTRNEQFF.

The DNA of the CDR3 is TGTGCCAGCAGCTATGGGGGGAGAGCGGGAGCTGGTGAGCAGTACTTC. This translates into CASSYGGRAGAGEQYF. The V and J genes are TRBV5-4 and TRBJ2-7, with 8 bases identical to TRBD2. This CDR3 region has 16 residues. Looked up from germline, CDR1 is SGHNT and CDR2 is YYREEE (reference sequence). Germline trimming cut 3 bases from V and 7 bases from J; bases unmatched to any gene: 15.